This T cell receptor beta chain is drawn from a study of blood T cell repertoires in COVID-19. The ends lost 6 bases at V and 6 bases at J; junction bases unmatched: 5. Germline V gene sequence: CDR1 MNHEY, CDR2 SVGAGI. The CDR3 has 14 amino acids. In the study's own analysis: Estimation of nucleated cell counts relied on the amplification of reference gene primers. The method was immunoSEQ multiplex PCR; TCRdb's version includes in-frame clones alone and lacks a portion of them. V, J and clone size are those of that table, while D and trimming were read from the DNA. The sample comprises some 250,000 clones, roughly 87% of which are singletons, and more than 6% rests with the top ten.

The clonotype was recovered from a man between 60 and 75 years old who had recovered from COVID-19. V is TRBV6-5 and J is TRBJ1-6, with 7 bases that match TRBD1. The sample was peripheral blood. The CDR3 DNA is TGTGCCAGCAGACCGGGACAGAGTAATTCACCCCTCCACTTT. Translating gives CASRPGQSNSPLHF.